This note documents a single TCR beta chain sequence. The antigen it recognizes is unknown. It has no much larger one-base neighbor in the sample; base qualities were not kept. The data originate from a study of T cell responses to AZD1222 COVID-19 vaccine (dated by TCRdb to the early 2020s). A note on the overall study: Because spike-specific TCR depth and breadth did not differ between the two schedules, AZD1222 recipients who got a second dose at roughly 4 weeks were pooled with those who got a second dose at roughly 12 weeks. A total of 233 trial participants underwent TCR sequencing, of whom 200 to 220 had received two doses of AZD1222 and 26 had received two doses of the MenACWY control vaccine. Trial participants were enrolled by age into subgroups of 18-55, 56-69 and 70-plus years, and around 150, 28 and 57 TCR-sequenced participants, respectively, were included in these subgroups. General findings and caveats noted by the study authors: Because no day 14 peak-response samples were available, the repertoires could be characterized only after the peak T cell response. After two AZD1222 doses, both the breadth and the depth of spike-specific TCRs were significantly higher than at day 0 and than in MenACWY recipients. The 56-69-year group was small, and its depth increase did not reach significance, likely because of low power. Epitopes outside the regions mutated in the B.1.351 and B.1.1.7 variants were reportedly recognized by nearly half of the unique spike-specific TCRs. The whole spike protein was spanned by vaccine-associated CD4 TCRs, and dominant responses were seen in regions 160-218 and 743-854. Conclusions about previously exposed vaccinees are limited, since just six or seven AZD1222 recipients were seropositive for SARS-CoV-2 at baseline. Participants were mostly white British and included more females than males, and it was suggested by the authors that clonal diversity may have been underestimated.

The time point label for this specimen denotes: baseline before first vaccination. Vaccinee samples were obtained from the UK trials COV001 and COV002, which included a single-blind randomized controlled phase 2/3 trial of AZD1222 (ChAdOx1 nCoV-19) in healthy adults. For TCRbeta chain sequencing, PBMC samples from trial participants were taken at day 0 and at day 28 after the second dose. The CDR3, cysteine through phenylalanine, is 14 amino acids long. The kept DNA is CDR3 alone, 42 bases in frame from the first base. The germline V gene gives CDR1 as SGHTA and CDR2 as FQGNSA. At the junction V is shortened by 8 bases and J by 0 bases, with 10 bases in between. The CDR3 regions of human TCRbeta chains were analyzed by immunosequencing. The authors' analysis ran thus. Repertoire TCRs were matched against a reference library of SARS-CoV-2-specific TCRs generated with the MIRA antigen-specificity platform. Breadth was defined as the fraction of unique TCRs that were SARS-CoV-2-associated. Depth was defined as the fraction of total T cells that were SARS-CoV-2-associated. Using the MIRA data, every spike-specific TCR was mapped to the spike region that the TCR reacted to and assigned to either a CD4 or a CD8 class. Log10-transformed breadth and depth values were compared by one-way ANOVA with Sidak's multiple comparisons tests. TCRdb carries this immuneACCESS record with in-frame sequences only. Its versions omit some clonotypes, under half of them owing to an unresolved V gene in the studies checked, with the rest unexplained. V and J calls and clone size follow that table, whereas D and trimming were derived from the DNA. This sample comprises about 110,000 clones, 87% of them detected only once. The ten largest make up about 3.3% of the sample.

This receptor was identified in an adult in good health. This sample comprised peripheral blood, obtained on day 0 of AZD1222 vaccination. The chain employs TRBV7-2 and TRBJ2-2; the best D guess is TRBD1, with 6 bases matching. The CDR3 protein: CASGDIPNTGELFF. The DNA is TGTGCCAGCGGGGACATACCGAACACCGGGGAGCTGTTTTTT.